This TCR beta chain came from a study of blood T cell repertoires in COVID-19. Study at large: PBMCs, B-cell-depleted T cells, or T cells provided the cDNA or gDNA that made up the material.

Participants' own reports of clinical history determined their cohort assignment. As originally analysed: Amplification of reference gene primers provided the estimated nucleated cell counts. Data came from immunoSEQ multiplex PCR; TCRdb stores just in-frame clones and leaves some out. V, J and clone size are those of that table, while D and trimming were read from the DNA. The data contain roughly 240,000 clones, about 87% of them seen just once; the ten biggest clones take up roughly 2.6%. Germline V gene data show CDR1 as SNHLY and CDR2 as FYNNEI. V was clipped by 5 bases and J by 4 bases, with 17 bases between them. CDR3 size: 15 residues.

This chain joins TRBV2 and TRBJ1-2, with D uncertain. Sequenced material: PBMCs or T cells enriched from blood (not recorded which). The clonotype comes from a woman aged 30 to 39 with acute COVID-19. CDR3 DNA sequence: TGTGCCAGCAGTCCCGAGGGAATCGGCACCTATGGCTACACCTTC. Amino acids: CASSPEGIGTYGYTF.